The sequence of this T cell receptor (beta chain) was determined in a study of T cell repertoires in ileal Crohn's disease. Study in general: Median disease duration was roughly 8.4 years; about 37% smoked at surgery. Surgery for a complication: stricturing in about 60%, penetrating in about 40%. Study-wide results and caveats: Clonal expansions were more frequent in active smokers than non-smokers at surgery.

This CDR3 has 19 residues. CDR1 MNHEY and CDR2 SMNVEV come from the germline V gene (reference sequence). The junction had 15 bases not matched to a gene; V was cut back by 1 base and J by 4 bases. Comment on this clone: The target antigen is unknown.

Produced via immunoSEQ multiplex PCR; TCRdb's table is partial and in-frame only. The sample lists more than 11,000 clones, 70% occurring once. Included were adult ileal or ileocolonic Crohn's patients indicated for ileocolonic resection. The V and J genes are TRBV27 and TRBJ2-1; TRBD2 agrees at 8 bases. The specimen was ileal tissue. This receptor was identified in an adult with Crohn's disease. In DNA, the CDR3 is TGTGCCAGCAGTTTATATTATATGGGGGGACTAGGGGTATACAATGAGCAGTTCTTC. It encodes CASSLYYMGGLGVYNEQFF.